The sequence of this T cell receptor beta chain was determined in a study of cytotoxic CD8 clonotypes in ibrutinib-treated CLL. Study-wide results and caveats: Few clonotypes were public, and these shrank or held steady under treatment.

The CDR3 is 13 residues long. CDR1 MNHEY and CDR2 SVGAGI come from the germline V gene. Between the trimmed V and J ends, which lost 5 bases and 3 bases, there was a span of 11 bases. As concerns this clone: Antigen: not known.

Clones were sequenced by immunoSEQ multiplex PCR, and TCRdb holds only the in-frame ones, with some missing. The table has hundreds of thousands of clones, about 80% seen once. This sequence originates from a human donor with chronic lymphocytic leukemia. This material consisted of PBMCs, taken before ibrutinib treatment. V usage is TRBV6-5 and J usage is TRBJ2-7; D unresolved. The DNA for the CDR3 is TGTGCCAGCAGTCCTGCGACACACTACGAGCAGTACTTC. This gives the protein CASSPATHYEQYF.